Each of the 24 T cell receptor beta chains below was sequenced from the same sample in a study of T cells in Graves' hyperthyroidism and ophthalmopathy. Amplification yielded TCR beta CDR3 regions, with RNA transcripts as the source. Initially, a first-round RT-PCR of the TCR CDR3 employed the HTBI primer set. TCRdb reanalysed the multiplex PCR reads using MiXCR and keeps one entry per CDR3 protein. Found here are fewer than 500,000 distinct CDR3 sequences, roughly 13% of them singletons; the top ten hold more than 20%. The sequenced material came from blood. These receptor sequences come from a man aged 25 to 45 with Graves' hyperthyroidism that later progressed to Graves' ophthalmopathy.

This clonotype was recorded many times. The chain couples TRBV12-3 or TRBV12-4 to TRBJ2-2; D is uncertain. The CDR3 contains 16 residues. Trimming shortened V by 3 bases and J by 2 bases, and 13 bases separated the two germline ends. In nucleotides, the CDR3 is TGTGCCAGCAGTTTCAGCGTACCGCCTAACACCGGGGAGCTGTTTTTT. Amino acids: CASSFSVPPNTGELFF.

The rearrangement uses TRBV30 and TRBJ2-2; D gene unclear. V lost 6 bases and J 7 bases, leaving 9 bases between the germline ends. This CDR3 has 11 residues. Per the germline V gene, CDR1 is GTSNPN and CDR2 is SVGIG (reference sequence). The CDR3 nucleotides read TGTGCCTGCTGGTCTAGCGGGGAGCTGTTTTTT. Its translation is CACWSSGELFF.

CDR3 coding DNA: TGTGCCAGCAGTGGCTGGGGGGGCAGGGTCTCTGGAAACACCATATATTTT. Its protein product is CASSGWGGRVSGNTIYF. This chain uses TRBV2 with TRBJ1-3; TRBD1 is a possible D gene (6 bases). This CDR3 spans 17 amino acids. With 4 bases removed from V and 0 bases from J, the gap between germline ends came to 16 bases. Per the germline V gene, CDR1 is SNHLY and CDR2 is FYNNEI.

This clonotype was counted ten times or more. The chain couples TRBV20-1 to TRBJ2-5; 7 positions agree with TRBD1. Germline V lookup: CDR1 DFQATT, CDR2 SNEGSKA (reference sequence). The CDR3 contains 12 residues. V shed 5 bases and J 5 bases; nucleotides not matched to a gene: 5. For the CDR3, the DNA is TGCAGTGCTGACAGGGTTGGGGAGACCCAGTACTTC. It codes for CSADRVGETQYF.

This clonotype was seen repeatedly, ten times or more. The chain recombines TRBV5-1 with TRBJ1-1; the D is unclear. There are 13 residues in the CDR3. Trimming removed 4 bases at V and 4 bases at J, with 11 bases between. From germline, CDR1 is SGHRS and CDR2 YFSETQ. CDR3 DNA sequence: TGCGCCAGCAGCACTAGGGAGGGCACTGAAGCTTTCTTT. Its protein product is CASSTREGTEAFF.

The chain links TRBV6-5 to TRBJ2-2; 8 bases agree with TRBD1. This CDR3 has 17 amino acids. V was clipped by 0 bases and J by 7 bases; unmatched bases: 10. CDR1 MNHEY and CDR2 SVGAGI come from the germline V gene. The CDR3 nucleotides read TGTGCCAGCAGTTACTCCCCTCTGGACAGGGCTGGCGGGGAGCTGTTTTTT. Protein sequence: CASSYSPLDRAGGELFF.

On this clonotype: Lacking the conserved final phenylalanine or tryptophan, this CDR3 likely reflects a read error. The rearrangement joins TRBV28 to TRBJ1-3; D unclear. V lost 6 bases to trimming and J lost 0 bases, with 9 bases between them. Germline CDR1 and CDR2: MDHEN and SYDVKM. This CDR3 is built from 14 residues. The CDR3 region has the DNA TGTGCCAGCAGGCGTACCCCCTCTGGAAACACCATATATTCT. It specifies CASRRTPSGNTIYS.

In its sample, this clonotype was seen a few times. This chain joins TRBV5-5 and TRBJ1-5; D not certain. V dropped 4 bases and J dropped 2 bases, with 10 bases sitting between them. The CDR3 contains 14 residues. In germline, CDR1 is SGHKS, CDR2 YYEKEE (reference sequence). Written as DNA, the CDR3 is TGTGCCAGCAGCCTAGGTTCAGGCAATCAGCCCCAGCATTTT. It codes for CASSLGSGNQPQHF.

This clonotype was counted ten times or more. This sequence joins TRBV6-1 and TRBJ1-3; D gene unclear. Between the trimmed V and J ends, which lost 7 bases and 4 bases, there was a span of 20 bases. There are 16 residues in the CDR3. CDR1 is MNHNS and CDR2 is SASEGT in the germline V gene. CDR3: CASTLDGVTSGNTIYF. The CDR3 nucleotides are TGTGCCAGCACTCTCGACGGGGTTACGTCAGGAAACACCATATATTTT.

This clonotype was seen a handful of times. The genes are TRBV7-9 and TRBJ1-5, with a tentative D call TRBD1 (6 bases). The CDR3 covers 16 residues. Trimming shortened V by 5 bases and J by 3 bases, and 17 bases separated the two germline ends. The V gene's germline CDR1 is SEHNR and CDR2 FQNEAQ (reference sequence). CDR3 DNA sequence: TGTGCCAGCAGCCAGACGGGGGACAAGGACAATCAGCCCCAGCATTTT. Translated, it gives CASSQTGDKDNQPQHF.

V usage is TRBV11-2 and J usage is TRBJ2-5, with D perhaps TRBD1 (6 bases). Germline CDR1 SGHAT, CDR2 FQNNGV. The CDR3 totals 14 residues. V lost 5 bases and J lost 0, with 10 bases in between. Here the CDR3 reads CASSNGQHQETQYF. The CDR3 DNA is TGTGCCAGCAGCAACGGACAGCACCAAGAGACCCAGTACTTC. The full variable domain, rest sourced from reference TRBV11-2 and TRBJ2-5, is EAGVAQSPRYKIIEKRQSVAFWCNPISGHATLYWYQQILGQGPKLLIQFQNNGVVDDSQLPKDRFSAERLKGVDSTLKIQPAKLEDSAVYLCASSNGQHQETQYFGPGTRLLVL.

This clonotype has more than one count but fewer than ten. The chain employs TRBV11-2 and TRBJ2-2; 9 bases map to TRBD2. Germline V gene lookup returns CDR1 SGHAT and CDR2 FQNNGV. The CDR3 is made up of 17 amino acids. Trimming at V came to 3 bases and at J to 6 bases, leaving 11 bases not matched to a gene. The CDR3 DNA follows: TGTGCCAGCAGCTTTATTGCGGGGGGGCCCGGGTCCGGGGAGCTGTTTTTT. Translation: CASSFIAGGPGSGELFF.

This clonotype was seen repeatedly, ten times or more. The CDR3 here is CASSEQAGQETQYF. The CDR3 nucleotides are TGTGCCAGCAGTGAACAGGCAGGGCAAGAGACCCAGTACTTC. The genes are TRBV2 and TRBJ2-5; D is possibly TRBD1 (5 bases). Germline V lookup: CDR1 SNHLY, CDR2 FYNNEI. The CDR3 extends over 14 amino acids. Trimming took 2 bases from V and 2 from J, leaving 9 bases between them.

V and J are TRBV19 and TRBJ1-3; TRBD1 is a possible D gene (5 bases). Germline V gene lookup returns CDR1 LNHDA and CDR2 SQIVND (reference sequence). The CDR3 totals 15 residues. V lost 8 bases and J lost 2, with 16 bases in between. DNA of the CDR3: TGTGCCAGTGGGGACGTCCGCTGGGCTGGAAACACCATATATTTT. This translates into CASGDVRWAGNTIYF.

For this clonotype: A read error is possible here, since a much larger clone lies one base away. This chain uses TRBV12-3 or TRBV12-4 with TRBJ1-3; tentatively, D is TRBD1 (5 bases). The CDR3 is 15 amino acids. CDR3 DNA: TGTGCCAGCAAACCAGGGAGTTTCACTGGAAACACCATATGTTTT. Encoded protein: CASKPGSFTGNTICF.

This clonotype has only a few counts. The V gene is TRBV6-2 or TRBV6-3, the J gene TRBJ1-6, with D perhaps TRBD1 (5 bases). Looked up from germline, CDR1 is MNHEY and CDR2 is SVGEGT. V lost 0 bases and J lost 10, with 13 bases in between. The CDR3 covers 15 residues. CDR3 sequence: CASSYSPGLGSPLHF. The CDR3 DNA follows: TGTGCCAGCAGTTACTCTCCAGGGCTTGGCTCACCCCTCCACTTT.

This clonotype was observed at least ten times. The V and J genes are TRBV27 and TRBJ1-4; D gene unclear. Germline assignment: CDR1 MNHEY and CDR2 SMNVEV (reference sequence). Trimming removed 4 bases from V and 10 bases from J, with 19 bases in between. The CDR3 covers 15 residues. The CDR3 loop is CASSSAGEPSGKLFF. The CDR3 DNA reads TGTGCCAGCAGTTCCGCCGGGGAACCTTCGGGAAAACTGTTTTTT.

In its sample, this clonotype was seen many times. The V and J genes are TRBV7-2 and TRBJ1-1; D perhaps matches TRBD1 (5 bases). With 2 bases removed from V and 5 bases from J, the gap between germline ends came to 15 bases. CDR1 and CDR2 from the germline V gene are SGHTA and FQGNSA. The CDR3 runs to 15 residues. The CDR3 loop is CASSLRSGGRTEAFF. In DNA, the CDR3 is TGTGCCAGCAGCTTAAGGTCGGGGGGAAGGACTGAAGCTTTCTTT.

This clonotype was observed a handful of times. The chain is built from TRBV28 and TRBJ1-2; the match to TRBD1 covers 10 bases. CDR1 is MDHEN and CDR2 is SYDVKM in the germline V gene. V dropped 4 bases and J dropped 5; count of bases not matched to a gene: 4. This CDR3 region has 14 residues. In DNA form, the CDR3 reads TGTGCCAGCAGTTACCCGGGACAGGGGTATGGCTACACCTTC. Translation: CASSYPGQGYGYTF.

This clonotype was detected many times. The chain couples TRBV20-1 to TRBJ2-4; 12 bases agree with TRBD1. The CDR3 covers 15 residues. Trimming cost V 3 bases and J 3 bases; bases outside gene matches: 3. In germline, CDR1 is DFQATT, CDR2 SNEGSKA (reference sequence). The CDR3, as DNA: TGCAGTGCTAGGGGACAGGGGGCGGTCAAAAACATTCAGTACTTC. Translation: CSARGQGAVKNIQYF.

This clonotype was seen many times. The rearrangement links TRBV5-1 to TRBJ2-3; D gene ambiguous. V was shortened by 2 bases and J by 1 base, with 17 bases between the two germline ends. CDR3 length: 17 amino acids. Germline CDR1 and CDR2: SGHRS and YFSETQ. The CDR3 here is CASSFKFPVFRTDTQYF. The CDR3 nucleotides are TGCGCCAGCAGCTTTAAATTTCCGGTTTTCCGCACAGATACGCAGTATTTT.

This clonotype was detected only a few times. The chain uses TRBV28 and TRBJ1-2; D uncertain. Trimming pared 5 bases from V and 7 bases from J, leaving 5 bases between. This CDR3 has 10 residues. The germline CDR1 and CDR2 sequences are MDHEN and SYDVKM. CDR3 sequence: CASSRFGYTF. The DNA for the CDR3 is TGTGCCAGCAGTCGCTTTGGCTACACCTTC.

This chain joins TRBV4-2 and TRBJ1-4; perhaps TRBD1 as D (5 bases). CDR1 is LGHNA and CDR2 is YNFKEQ in the germline V gene. The CDR3 has 16 residues. Trimming removed 1 base from V and 4 bases from J, with 13 bases in between. Here the CDR3 DNA reads TGTGCCAGCAGCCAAGGGGGCAGAAAATTTAATGAAAAACTGTTTTTT. This codes for CASSQGGRKFNEKLFF.

The rearrangement links TRBV5-1 to TRBJ2-1; 7 bases line up with TRBD1. V gave up 4 bases and J gave up 6 bases; unmatched junction bases: 13. The germline V gene encodes CDR1 SGHRS and CDR2 YFSETQ. The CDR3 totals 16 residues. The CDR3 loop is CASSRKEQGIVNEQFF. The DNA for the CDR3 is TGCGCCAGCAGCCGGAAGGAACAGGGGATCGTCAATGAGCAGTTCTTC.